This T cell receptor (beta chain) stems from a study of shared clonotypes between healthy human individuals. Across the study: CD4 naive and CD4 memory each took three plates per donor, while CD8 naive took two and CD8 memory one.

Some clones are missing from TCRdb's copy, which holds only in-frame ones; the method was immunoSEQ multiplex PCR. This table holds hundreds of thousands of clones, 85% to 95% found once. Terminally differentiated effector memory CD45RA+ cells were left out of the naive CD8 fraction, which was CD45RO-negative and positively selected for CCR7. The CDR3 covers 11 residues. V lost 6 bases and J 8 bases, leaving 11 bases between the germline ends. Germline V gene data show CDR1 as SQVTM and CDR2 as ANQGSEA. This receptor was obtained from a woman aged 30 to 39 in good health. The V and J genes are TRBV29-1 and TRBJ2-1; D could derive from TRBD1 or TRBD2 (6 bases each). The sequencing sample was made of naive CD8+ T cells sorted from blood. For the CDR3, the DNA is TGCAGCGTAGACAGGAGGGATGAGCAGTTCTTC. Its protein product is CSVDRRDEQFF.